The present T cell receptor (beta chain) was sequenced within a study of blood T cell repertoires in COVID-19. Overall study: Researchers got acute and convalescent COVID-19 samples from the United States, Italy and Spain.

Residents of approximately 25 US areas, aged about 18 to 89 years, made up the participants. Participants had their cohort set by participant-reported clinical history. Source study methods: Amplification from reference gene primers served as the basis for estimated nucleated cell counts. Profiling relied on immunoSEQ multiplex PCR, and the TCRdb table lists in-frame clones only, not all of them. V, J and clone size derive from that table, while D and trimming were established from the DNA sequence. The repertoire has a few hundred thousand clones, 88% of them found once; the top ten carry 0.75% to 1%. The CDR3 has 16 residues. With 1 base clipped from V and 7 bases from J, the junction kept 10 bases outside the gene matches. The germline CDR1 and CDR2 sequences are MGHRA and YSYEKL.

The material sequenced was PBMCs or T cells enriched from blood (not recorded which). The TCR sequence derives from a woman younger than 45 who had recovered from COVID-19. The genes are TRBV4-1 and TRBJ1-2, with TRBD1 matching 9 bases. As DNA, the CDR3 is TGCGCCAGCAGCCAAGGTGGACAGGGGTTGGTTGGTGGCTACACCTTC. Translated: CASSQGGQGLVGGYTF.